This note documents a single TCR beta chain sequence. Its antigen is unidentified. At one of its ends the junction is not consistent with the germline gene, which may arise from a read error. TCRdb reanalysed the PCR reads using MiXCR and keeps one entry per CDR3 protein. The repertoire holds some 580,000 distinct CDR3 sequences, 25% seen once, with about 0.73% in the top ten. Germline V gene sequence: CDR1 SNHLY, CDR2 FYNNEI. This CDR3 comprises 13 residues. The sample originates from a study of molecular identifiers for immune sequencing clone quantification. Regarding the study as a whole: Under 1% of molecules in naive cells, but over 97% of effector molecules, belonged to clones above 20 RNA copies.

The specimen was naive CD8+ T cells from blood, with Jurkat cell RNA spiked in. Subset: FACS-sorted CD8+CD4-CCR7+CD45RA+ naive T cells. The clonotype comes from a human donor in good health. Some libraries in this study had Jurkat cell RNA spiked in. The chain has TRBV2 and TRBJ1-1; D might be TRBD1 (6 bases). The DNA of the CDR3 is TGTGCCAGCAGTCGACAGGTGACCACTGCAGCTTTCTTT. It specifies CASSRQVTTAAFF.